This TCR beta chain was recovered during a study of cytomegalovirus exposure and HLA in healthy donors. Regarding the study as a whole: An analysis was carried out at a later point. It showed that HLA-associated TCR beta chains were more clonally expanded than equally common non-associated chains.

V dropped 2 bases and J dropped 4 bases, with 14 bases sitting between them. Germline V gene data show CDR1 as KGHSH and CDR2 as LQKENI. The CDR3 totals 15 residues. Notes on this clone: No antigen is known for it.

PCR amplification relied on 60 Vbeta primers (plus 13 Jbeta primers). The data were produced by immunoSEQ multiplex PCR, yet TCRdb's version contains in-frame clones alone and is incomplete. This table holds around 170,000 clones, more than 60% found once. This receptor was obtained from a woman aged 40 to 49 in good health and CMV-seropositive. The rearrangement links TRBV18 to TRBJ1-2; a possible D gene is TRBD1 (5 bases). Sequenced: PBMCs. CDR3 sequence: CASSPGAVSLYGYTF. DNA for the CDR3: TGTGCCAGCTCACCAGGGGCCGTGTCACTCTATGGCTACACCTTC.